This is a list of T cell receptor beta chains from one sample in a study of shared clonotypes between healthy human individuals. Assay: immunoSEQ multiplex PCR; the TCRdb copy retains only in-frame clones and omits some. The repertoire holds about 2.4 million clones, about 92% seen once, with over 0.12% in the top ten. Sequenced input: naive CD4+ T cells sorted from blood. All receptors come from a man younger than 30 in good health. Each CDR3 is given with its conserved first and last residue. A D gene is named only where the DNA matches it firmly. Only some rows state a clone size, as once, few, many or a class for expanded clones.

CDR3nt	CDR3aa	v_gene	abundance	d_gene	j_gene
TGTGCCAGCAGCTGGAGGACGGGCACACCCAAGAATACCCAGTACTTC	CASSWRTGTPKNTQYF	TRBV7-9	-	-	TRBJ2-5
TGTGCCAGCAGTGTACGACAGGACTACGAGCAGTACTTC	CASSVRQDYEQYF	TRBV2	few	-	TRBJ2-7
TGTGCCAGCAGCTTAGAGAGGGGAGGGAACAATGAGCAGTTCTTC	CASSLERGGNNEQFF	TRBV11-3	-	TRBD2	TRBJ2-1
TGTGCCAGCAGCTTAGGGGGGGCGGGCACCGGGGAGCTGTTTTTT	CASSLGGAGTGELFF	TRBV5-4	-	-	TRBJ2-2
TGTGCCAGCAGTTACAGTACCTACAATGAGCAGTTCTTC	CASSYSTYNEQFF	TRBV6-5	-	-	TRBJ2-1
TGTGCCAGTAGTATAATTAGCGGGGGGAGCTCCTACAATGAGCAGTTCTTC	CASSIISGGSSYNEQFF	TRBV19	-	TRBD2	TRBJ2-1
TGTGCCAGCACCTTCGGGCAGGCCCTCTCCTACGAGCAGTACTTC	CASTFGQALSYEQYF	TRBV5-5	-	-	TRBJ2-7
TGCGCCAGCAGCCCGCCCTACGAGCAGTACTTC	CASSPPYEQYF	TRBV23-1	-	-	TRBJ2-7
TGTGCCAGCAGTGAACCGACAGGGGGCCCGAAACTGTTTTTT	CASSEPTGGPKLFF	TRBV6-1	once	TRBD1	TRBJ1-4
TGTGCCAGCAGTCTGACAGACATAGCCAAAAACATTCAGTACTTC	CASSLTDIAKNIQYF	TRBV6-5	-	-	TRBJ2-4
TGTGCCAGCAGCGTAGGACAGGGGAATGGCTACACCTTC	CASSVGQGNGYTF	TRBV7-9	-	TRBD1	TRBJ1-2
TGTGCCAGCTCACCACTTCGTAGCAATCAGCCCCAGCATTTT	CASSPLRSNQPQHF	TRBV18	-	-	TRBJ1-5
TGTGCCAGCAGTTACTCGGACAGGGGTCGCAATGGCTACACCTTC	CASSYSDRGRNGYTF	TRBV6-6	-	TRBD1	TRBJ1-2
TGCGCCAGCAGCCAACAGGGGGCGCGAAGCTATGGCTACACCTTC	CASSQQGARSYGYTF	TRBV4-1	-	TRBD1	TRBJ1-2
TGTGCCAGCAGTGGACAGGGAGGGAGTAATCAGCCCCAGCATTTT	CASSGQGGSNQPQHF	TRBV6-1	-	TRBD1	TRBJ1-5
TGTGCCAGCTCAAGACAGCAAGATACGCAGTATTTT	CASSRQQDTQYF	TRBV18	once	-	TRBJ2-3
TGTGCCAGCAGCTTGGCCGGGGGGGCCTTGGGTGGCTACACCTTC	CASSLAGGALGGYTF	TRBV7-9	-	-	TRBJ1-2
TGTGCCAGCAGCCCAGGGACAGGGGGCGCTCGGACCCAGTACTTC	CASSPGTGGARTQYF	TRBV7-3	-	TRBD1	TRBJ2-5
TGTGCCAGCAGTGAAGAGCCAGGGGGGTCGAACACTGAAGCTTTCTTT	CASSEEPGGSNTEAFF	TRBV2	-	TRBD1	TRBJ1-1
TGTGCCTGGAGTTTACTACAGGGTACCCGTGGCTACACCTTC	CAWSLLQGTRGYTF	TRBV30	-	-	TRBJ1-2
TGTGCCAGTAGGATACCCAGCACAGATACGCAGTATTTT	CASRIPSTDTQYF	TRBV19	-	-	TRBJ2-3
TGCGCCAGCAGCTTCCTAGCGGGGGGGAATTACGAGCAGTACTTC	CASSFLAGGNYEQYF	TRBV5-1	-	TRBD2	TRBJ2-7
TGTGCCAGCAGCCAAGATTCCCGCGGGAGGTTTACCGGGGAGCTGTTTTTT	CASSQDSRGRFTGELFF	TRBV14	-	TRBD2	TRBJ2-2
TGTGCCAGCAGCTTAGCTCCGGGACTAGCGGCCTACAATGAGCAGTTCTTC	CASSLAPGLAAYNEQFF	TRBV11-3	-	TRBD2	TRBJ2-1
TGTGCCTGGAGTGCGTTTAAGGGACAGGGGTCCCATTCACCCCTCCACTTT	CAWSAFKGQGSHSPLHF	TRBV30	-	TRBD1	TRBJ1-6
TGCGCCAGCAGCTTGTACCGGGACACCGGGGCTTTCTTT	CASSLYRDTGAFF	TRBV5-1	-	-	TRBJ1-1
TGTGCCAGCAGCTTGGCCGGGACAGGGGGCAGGGAGCAGTACTTC	CASSLAGTGGREQYF	TRBV5-6	-	TRBD1	TRBJ2-7
TGTGCCAGCAGCGAACAGGGGACAGATACGCAGTATTTT	CASSEQGTDTQYF	TRBV9	-	TRBD1	TRBJ2-3
TGTGCCAGCAGTTCGAGGACCCGGGGCTACGAGCAGTACTTC	CASSSRTRGYEQYF	TRBV5-4	-	-	TRBJ2-7
TGTGCCAGCAGCTCCGGGACAGGGAGCTCTGGAAACACCATATATTTT	CASSSGTGSSGNTIYF	TRBV5-4	-	TRBD1	TRBJ1-3
TGTGCCAGCAGCTTCACAACCCAGACGGGCAGCGCAACTAATGAAAAACTGTTTTTT	CASSFTTQTGSATNEKLFF	TRBV7-6	-	-	TRBJ1-4
TGTGCCAGCAGTGGAGAAGGACAGGGCTACTTC	CASSGEGQGYF	TRBV2	-	TRBD1	TRBJ2-5
TGTGCCAGCAGTTACACCTTAGACAGGAACACAGATACGCAGTATTTT	CASSYTLDRNTDTQYF	TRBV6-5	-	-	TRBJ2-3
TGCGCCAGCAGCCAAGACGGGACAGGGCGAGGCTACACCTTC	CASSQDGTGRGYTF	TRBV4-3	once	TRBD1	TRBJ1-2
TGTGCCAGCAGTTCAGGACTAGCGGGGACCACAGATACGCAGTATTTT	CASSSGLAGTTDTQYF	TRBV6-5	-	TRBD2	TRBJ2-3
TGTGCCAGCAGCTTTCTTTCCTCAGGGGCCGAGCAGTACTTC	CASSFLSSGAEQYF	TRBV7-8	-	-	TRBJ2-7
TGTGCCAGCAGCTTAGGCACTAGCGGCTACAATGAGCAGTTCTTC	CASSLGTSGYNEQFF	TRBV7-2	-	TRBD2	TRBJ2-1
TGTGCCAGCTCAACTGGGACCTACAATGAGCAGTTCTTC	CASSTGTYNEQFF	TRBV18	-	-	TRBJ2-1
TGTGCCAGCAGCCAAACCATAGGAGGGTCAGGAGCGGGAGGCTACGAGCAGTACTTC	CASSQTIGGSGAGGYEQYF	TRBV7-2	-	TRBD2	TRBJ2-7
TGTGCCAGCTCACCTGTCAGGGTGGACCCCTACGAGCAGTACTTC	CASSPVRVDPYEQYF	TRBV18	-	-	TRBJ2-7
TGTGCCAGCAGCGATACAGGAACCTCTGGAAACACCATATATTTT	CASSDTGTSGNTIYF	TRBV6-5	-	-	TRBJ1-3
TGTGCCAGCAGTTTAGGTCTGGACATAGGAGAAAAACTGTTTTTT	CASSLGLDIGEKLFF	TRBV28	-	-	TRBJ1-4
TGTGCCAGCAGCCGATTAGACAGGGGTGAAGATACGCAGTATTTT	CASSRLDRGEDTQYF	TRBV5-6	-	TRBD1	TRBJ2-3
TGTGCCAGCAGCCTAGGGGACAATGAGCAGTTCTTC	CASSLGDNEQFF	TRBV7-9	-	-	TRBJ2-1
TGTGCCAGTAGTTTATCGACCGTTAACACTGAAGCTTTCTTT	CASSLSTVNTEAFF	TRBV19	few	-	TRBJ1-1
TGTGCCAGCAGTTTACCGGGGACCTTGAATGAAAAACTGTTTTTT	CASSLPGTLNEKLFF	TRBV28	-	-	TRBJ1-4
TGCGCCAGCAGCAACACAGGCGGAACTAACTATGGCTACACCTTC	CASSNTGGTNYGYTF	TRBV5-1	-	-	TRBJ1-2
TGCAGCGCCTATATTGCTGGAAACACCATATATTTT	CSAYIAGNTIYF	TRBV29-1	-	-	TRBJ1-3
TGTGCCAGCAGAGCCGCCGGGGGTAGCAATCAGCCCCAGCATTTT	CASRAAGGSNQPQHF	TRBV28	-	-	TRBJ1-5
TGTGCCAGCAGTCCCGGACAGGGCTGGGAAGAGACCCAGTACTTC	CASSPGQGWEETQYF	TRBV14	-	TRBD1	TRBJ2-5
TGCGCCAGCAGACGCGGACAGGGGGTTAAAGAGACCCAGTACTTC	CASRRGQGVKETQYF	TRBV4-1	-	TRBD1	TRBJ2-5
TGTGCCAGCAGTTACATGGGGGGCGGCACCGGGGAGCTGTTTTTT	CASSYMGGGTGELFF	TRBV6-5	-	-	TRBJ2-2
TGTGCCACCACCCCGACAGGGATGGCAGATACGCAGTATTTT	CATTPTGMADTQYF	TRBV19	once	TRBD1	TRBJ2-3
TGTGCCAGCAGTTACTCCGGGCCCGGAAAGACCCAGTACTTC	CASSYSGPGKTQYF	TRBV28	-	-	TRBJ2-5
TGCGCCAGCAGCCAAACCGGGACTAGCGGGAGGGCCCGGATCTACGAGCAGTACTTC	CASSQTGTSGRARIYEQYF	TRBV4-1	-	TRBD2	TRBJ2-7